The T cell receptor beta chain described here comes from a study of T cells in Graves' hyperthyroidism and ophthalmopathy. The study's findings and limits: Researchers found most expanded thyroid clonotypes above 0.001 in blood as well.

There were TCR beta CDR3 regions amplified from RNA transcripts. With the HTBI primer set, the TCR CDR3 went through a first round of RT-PCR. One entry per CDR3 protein results from TCRdb running MiXCR on the multiplex PCR reads. This sample carries over 400,000 distinct CDR3 sequences, 22% of them seen once, and the ten largest clones take roughly 49%. Lactation, pregnancy, other autoimmune disease or uncontrolled infection led to exclusion of patients. This CDR3 contains 13 residues. Germline loops: CDR1 MNHNS, CDR2 SASEGT. V dropped 6 bases and J dropped 5 bases, with 13 bases sitting between them. This clonotype appeared many times. What it recognizes is unknown.

The chain employs TRBV6-1 and TRBJ1-1; D possibly corresponds to TRBD1 (5 bases). The source is a woman in her 70s with Graves' ophthalmopathy. Material for sequencing was blood. The CDR3, as DNA: TGTGCCAGCAGCGAGGGGCCGTCGACTGAAGCTTTCTTT. Its protein product is CASSEGPSTEAFF.